The 31 T cell receptor beta chains below all came from one sample that was sequenced in a study of T cell changes during pregnancy in multiple sclerosis (dated by TCRdb to the late 2010s). The library came from the immunoSEQ multiplex PCR assay. Held by TCRdb, this immuneACCESS table contains in-frame sequences only and omits some clones. Under half of the omission traces to an unresolved V gene where checked; the cause of the rest is unknown. The sample yields about 60,000 clones; nearly 95% were counted once. Approximately 0.85% of the sample lies in the top ten. This specimen consisted of peripheral blood, obtained in the first trimester of pregnancy. These receptors came from a female donor with multiple sclerosis, enrolled in a pregnancy study.

The rearrangement uses TRBV5-4 and TRBJ2-3, with TRBD1 matching over 9 bases. With V trimmed by 3 bases and J by 4 bases, 3 bases remained unmatched. Per germline, CDR1 SGHNT and CDR2 YYREEE (reference sequence). There are 14 residues in the CDR3. The CDR3 spells CASSSGQGPDTQYF. The CDR3 bases are TGTGCCAGCAGCTCTGGACAGGGGCCAGATACGCAGTATTTT.

A single count supports this clone. J is TRBJ2-7 and V is TRBV9, with TRBD2 identical over 8 bases. Losses at the gene ends were 4 bases for V and 4 bases for J; bases not matched to a gene: 7. The germline V gene encodes CDR1 SGDLS and CDR2 YYNGEE. The CDR3 is 14 residues long. The CDR3 nucleotides are TGTGCCAGCAGCTCCAGCGGGGGCGGTTACGAGCAGTACTTC. It yields the protein CASSSSGGGYEQYF.

This chain joins TRBV19 and TRBJ2-7; tentatively, D is TRBD2 (5 bases). Trimming took off 3 bases at V and 3 bases at J, with 9 bases between the two ends. The CDR3 loop spans 13 amino acids. Per germline, CDR1 LNHDA and CDR2 SQIVND (reference sequence). CDR3 region: CASSIGRIYEQYF. The CDR3 DNA follows: TGTGCCAGTAGTATTGGGAGAATCTACGAGCAGTACTTC.

The genes are TRBV11-2 and TRBJ2-3, with TRBD2 as a possible D gene (7 bases). The V gene's germline CDR1 is SGHAT and CDR2 FQNNGV. The CDR3 runs to 17 residues. Trimming stripped 5 bases from V and 4 bases from J, with 22 bases between. CDR3 region: CASSPAEGGLLADTQYF. CDR3 bases: TGTGCCAGCAGCCCTGCGGAGGGGGGGCTTCTAGCAGATACGCAGTATTTT.

This chain uses TRBV6-5 with TRBJ1-1, with 8 bases that match TRBD1. The CDR3 length is 16 residues. V trimming: 0 bases; J trimming: 0 bases; junction bases outside the gene matches: 3. CDR1 and CDR2 (germline): MNHEY, SVGAGI. CDR3 protein: CASSYSTGGVNTEAFF. As DNA, the CDR3 is TGTGCCAGCAGTTACTCCACAGGGGGGGTGAACACTGAAGCTTTCTTT.

J is TRBJ1-2 and V is TRBV6-6; D is unresolved. There are 12 residues in the CDR3. The germline CDR1 and CDR2 sequences are MNHNY and SVGAGI (reference sequence). V was trimmed by 7 bases and J by 2 bases, leaving 8 bases between them. The CDR3 loop is CASTPLNYGYTF. Written as DNA, the CDR3 is TGTGCCAGCACCCCCTTGAACTATGGCTACACCTTC.

In this sample, this clone turned up a few times. The chain is built from TRBV4-2 and TRBJ2-3; 14 bases agree with TRBD2. The V and J ends lost 4 bases and 4 bases, in that order; junction bases with no gene match: 4. The CDR3 runs 16 residues. CDR1 is LGHNA, CDR2 YNFKEQ, per germline. CDR3 in DNA: TGTGCCAGCAGCCCCAGACTAGCGGGGGGGTCAGATACGCAGTATTTT. It translates to CASSPRLAGGSDTQYF.

The chain has TRBV5-8 and TRBJ1-1; 8 bases fit TRBD1. CDR1 and CDR2 (germline): SGHTS, YDEGEE. The length of the CDR3 is 16 residues. V dropped 0 bases and J dropped 0; count of bases not matched to a gene: 4. The CDR3 spells CASSLDRGKVNTEAFF. The CDR3 nucleotides read TGTGCCAGCAGCTTGGACAGGGGGAAGGTGAACACTGAAGCTTTCTTT.

This chain links TRBV28 with TRBJ1-3, with TRBD1 matching 7 bases. CDR3 length equals 17 residues. Germline V gives CDR1 MDHEN, CDR2 SYDVKM. The V and J ends lost 2 bases and 2 bases, in that order; junction bases with no gene match: 9. The chain's CDR3 is CASSLVVQGVAGNTIYF. The CDR3, as DNA: TGTGCCAGCAGTTTAGTGGTGCAGGGGGTCGCTGGAAACACCATATATTTT.

This sequence joins TRBV4-1 and TRBJ2-3; 8 bases agree with TRBD2. Germline loops: CDR1 MGHRA, CDR2 YSYEKL. Trimming cost V 8 bases and J 2 bases; bases outside gene matches: 3. The CDR3 is made up of 13 amino acids. The CDR3 is CASGRGVTDTQYF. In DNA, the CDR3 is TGCGCCAGCGGGCGGGGGGTCACAGATACGCAGTATTTT.

V is TRBV7-2 and J is TRBJ1-1; D perhaps matches TRBD1 (5 bases). Germline V lookup: CDR1 SGHTA, CDR2 FQGNSA. Trimming took off 7 bases at V and 1 base at J, with 13 bases between the two ends. The CDR3 has 14 residues. DNA of the CDR3: TGTGCCAGCACCCTAGGTACAGGGAACACTGAAGCTTTCTTT. Amino acid sequence: CASTLGTGNTEAFF.

The V gene is TRBV4-2, the J gene TRBJ2-1; perhaps TRBD1 as D (6 bases). Germline values: CDR1 LGHNA, CDR2 YNFKEQ. Trimming shortened V by 0 bases and J by 4 bases, and 10 bases separated the two germline ends. CDR3 length equals 15 residues. The CDR3 is CASSQESQGYNEQFF. The CDR3, as DNA: TGTGCCAGCAGCCAAGAATCACAGGGATACAATGAGCAGTTCTTC.

J is TRBJ2-3 and V is TRBV7-9; 7 nucleotides align to TRBD2. The trim removed 7 bases at V and 4 bases at J, leaving 14 bases unmatched. This CDR3 region has 16 residues. Germline V lookup: CDR1 SEHNR, CDR2 FQNEAQ (reference sequence). CDR3 in DNA: TGTGCCAGCAAAAGGGAGAGGAGCGGGGCGGCAGATACGCAGTATTTT. Translated: CASKRERSGAADTQYF.

In DNA form, the CDR3 reads TGTGCCAGCTCACCAACTCCAATAGTCAGGGGGAGCTATGGCTACACCTTC. Translated, it gives CASSPTPIVRGSYGYTF. The chain is built from TRBV18 and TRBJ1-2, with TRBD1 matching over 7 bases. Germline CDR1 is KGHSH and CDR2 is LQKENI. The CDR3 spans 17 residues. V dropped 2 bases and J dropped 4; count of bases not matched to a gene: 13.

This rearrangement joins TRBV11-3 to TRBJ1-1, with 8 bases fitting TRBD1. The CDR3 sequence is 16 residues long. CDR1 and CDR2 (germline): SGHNT, YENEEA. V lost 5 bases and J lost 10; bases outside the gene matches: 18. In nucleotides, the CDR3 is TGTGCCAGCAGCCCCGGCCGGGACAGGCCAGTTTCAGGAGCTTTCTTT. This codes for CASSPGRDRPVSGAFF.

This chain connects TRBV18 to TRBJ2-7, with 9 bases fitting TRBD1. Germline V CDR1 and CDR2: KGHSH, LQKENI. The CDR3 consists of 15 residues. Trimming cost V 3 bases and J 0 bases; bases outside gene matches: 3. CDR3 in DNA: TGTGCCAGCTCACCTGGGACAGGGAGCTCCTACGAGCAGTACTTC. This codes for CASSPGTGSSYEQYF.

The rearrangement links TRBV4-2 to TRBJ2-5, with 14 bases that match TRBD2. Germline V CDR1 and CDR2: LGHNA, YNFKEQ. CDR3 length: 18 amino acids. With V trimmed by 1 base and J by 7 bases, 11 bases remained unmatched. This CDR3 reads CASSQGLAGGPLISTQYF. The CDR3 DNA reads as TGTGCCAGCAGCCAAGGACTAGCGGGGGGGCCTTTGATTTCGACCCAGTACTTC.

This sequence joins TRBV7-3 and TRBJ1-4; maybe TRBD1 (6 bases). Deletions cut 6 bases from V and 5 bases from J, with 13 bases between. This CDR3 has 14 residues. From germline, CDR1 is SGHTA and CDR2 FQGTGA. The CDR3 DNA reads as TGTGCCAGCAGTCAGGGAAGGGGGAATGAAAAACTGTTTTTT. Its translation: CASSQGRGNEKLFF.

In its sample, this clone was seen once. The chain combines TRBV19 with TRBJ2-3, with TRBD2 matching 10 bases. This CDR3 is built from 15 residues. Germline values: CDR1 LNHDA, CDR2 SQIVND (reference sequence). Unmatched junction bases numbered 7, after V lost 5 bases and J lost 5 bases. The CDR3: CASSPGTSVLDTQYF. The DNA for the CDR3 is TGTGCCAGTAGTCCTGGGACTAGCGTTTTAGATACGCAGTATTTT.

This chain connects TRBV7-6 to TRBJ2-1; 7 bases match TRBD1. The CDR3 runs to 15 residues. V lost 2 bases and J lost 8; bases outside the gene matches: 9. Germline CDR1 and CDR2: SGHVS and FNYEAQ. Here the CDR3 reads CASSLSVQGSHEQFF. The CDR3 DNA is TGTGCCAGCAGCTTAAGTGTACAGGGGTCCCATGAGCAGTTCTTC.

The genes are TRBV25-1 and TRBJ1-1; a possible D gene is TRBD1 (6 bases). Germline V lookup: CDR1 MGHDK, CDR2 SYGVNS. V dropped 8 bases and J dropped 7 bases, with 20 bases sitting between them. The CDR3 sequence is 14 residues long. In nucleotides, the CDR3 is TGTGCCAGCTCCGGGGGGGCCTTCTTGGGTGAAGCTTTCTTT. Translation gives CASSGGAFLGEAFF.

This clone was seen a single time. V gene TRBV9 combines with J gene TRBJ2-3, with 12 bases that match TRBD2. This CDR3 contains 16 residues. Germline lookup yields CDR1 SGDLS and CDR2 YYNGEE. V lost 0 bases to trimming and J lost 7 bases; unmatched junction nucleotides: 6. Here the CDR3 reads CASSVVPSGGGNTQYF. The CDR3 DNA reads TGTGCCAGCAGCGTAGTCCCTAGCGGGGGGGGGAATACGCAGTATTTT.

The V gene is TRBV6-4, the J gene TRBJ1-1; no clear D. CDR1 is MRHNA, CDR2 SNTAGT, per germline. The CDR3 length is 13 residues. The V and J ends lost 3 bases and 1 base respectively, with 6 bases between them. Here the CDR3 reads CASSEQWNTEAFF. DNA for the CDR3: TGTGCCAGCAGTGAACAGTGGAACACTGAAGCTTTCTTT.

The V gene is TRBV2, the J gene TRBJ1-1, with TRBD1 identical over 7 bases. Germline-derived CDR1 and CDR2 are SNHLY and FYNNEI. V lost 8 bases and J lost 5; bases outside the gene matches: 11. The CDR3 length is 14 residues. CDR3 DNA sequence: TGTGCCAGCCAAGCTGAGACAGGGCGGACTGAAGCTTTCTTT. This encodes CASQAETGRTEAFF. The full variable domain, its missing parts supplied by reference TRBV2 and TRBJ1-1, is EPEVTQTPSHQVTQMGQEVILRCVPISNHLYFYWYRQILGQKVEFLVSFYNNEISEKSEIFDDQFSVERPDGSNFTLKIRSTKLEDSAMYFCASQAETGRTEAFFGQGTRLTVV.

This sequence joins TRBV11-2 and TRBJ2-1, with a possible D match to TRBD2 (7 bases). Germline V gene sequence: CDR1 SGHAT, CDR2 FQNNGV. The CDR3 has 15 residues. V was pared by 3 bases and J by 1 base, with 10 bases between. CDR3 in DNA: TGTGCCAGCAGCTTGGGGGGGCGATCCTACAATGAGCAGTTCTTC. Encoded protein: CASSLGGRSYNEQFF.

V and J are TRBV5-1 and TRBJ2-5; the match to TRBD2 covers 9 bases. The germline V gene encodes CDR1 SGHRS and CDR2 YFSETQ. This CDR3 is built from 15 residues. The junction had 5 bases not matched to a gene; V was cut back by 4 bases and J by 1 base. The CDR3 nucleotides are TGCGCCAGCAGCCCGCGACTAGCGGTCCAAGAGACCCAGTACTTC. Translated, it gives CASSPRLAVQETQYF.

The chain employs TRBV4-3 and TRBJ2-1, with 10 bases aligning to TRBD2. This CDR3 is built from 16 residues. The germline gives CDR1 LGHNA, CDR2 YSLEER. Losses at the gene ends were 0 bases for V and 7 bases for J; bases not matched to a gene: 6. The CDR3 loop is CASSQERAGGQNEQFF. CDR3 nucleotides: TGCGCCAGCAGCCAAGAACGAGCGGGGGGGCAGAATGAGCAGTTCTTC.

This clone appeared a few times. The chain joins TRBV5-5 to TRBJ1-1; D is ambiguous. The germline V and J ends were trimmed by 4 bases and 6 bases, with 7 bases remaining between them. The CDR3 has 11 residues. CDR1 and CDR2 from the germline V gene are SGHKS and YYEKEE (reference sequence). Written as DNA, the CDR3 is TGTGCCAGCAGCGTCGGAGCTGAAGCTTTCTTT. This sequence encodes CASSVGAEAFF.

As DNA, the CDR3 is TGTGCCAGCGGCGGGGACTTCCAAGAGACCCAGTACTTC. Its protein is CASGGDFQETQYF. The chain couples TRBV2 to TRBJ2-5; weak D call: TRBD2 (6 bases). The V and J ends lost 8 bases and 1 base respectively, with 11 bases between them. The germline CDR1 and CDR2 sequences are SNHLY and FYNNEI. This CDR3 region has 13 residues.

Worth noting for this clone: This same CDR3 is encoded by further DNA sequences in the sample. The chain combines TRBV9 with TRBJ2-7; 7 bases map to TRBD1. The CDR3 is 15 amino acids. Germline lookup yields CDR1 SGDLS and CDR2 YYNGEE. V gave up 0 bases and J gave up 2 bases; unmatched junction bases: 5. CDR3 bases: TGTGCCAGCAGCGTAGAGCCAGGGGGTCCCTACGAGCAGTACTTC. This sequence encodes CASSVEPGGPYEQYF.

This clone is a singleton in its sample. The V call is TRBV7-2, the J call TRBJ1-3, with 9 bases that match TRBD1. J was trimmed by 3 bases and V by 3 bases; bases with no gene match: 6. This CDR3 spans 16 amino acids. Germline loops: CDR1 SGHTA, CDR2 FQGNSA. Here the CDR3 DNA reads TGTGCCAGCAGCTTCGACAGGGGGGCAGATGGAAACACCATATATTTT. Its protein product is CASSFDRGADGNTIYF.